The text below deals with one T cell receptor (beta chain). Its antigen is still unknown. The CDR3 is 12 residues long. From germline, CDR1 is SGHAT and CDR2 FQNNGV. V lost 6 bases, J lost 11 bases, and 16 bases lay in between. TCRdb keeps only in-frame clones here, not all; method: immunoSEQ multiplex PCR. Seen here are about 150,000 clones, approximately 90% observed once, and the top ten hold around 2.1%. The data originate from a study of T cell responses to AZD1222 COVID-19 vaccine. Study results and caveats: Per reports, nearly half of all spike-specific TCRs target regions that are unmutated in variants. Vaccination with two AZD1222 doses was followed by a rise in Spike-specific TCR breadth and depth.

Sequences were derived from peripheral blood, sampled 28 days after the second AZD1222 dose. The chain joins TRBV11-2 to TRBJ1-1; weak D call: TRBD1 (6 bases). The sequence was obtained from an adult who received the AZD1222 COVID-19 vaccine. CDR3 amino acids: CASSTTGGRAFF. For the CDR3, the DNA is TGTGCCAGCAGTACGACAGGCGGGAGGGCTTTCTTT.